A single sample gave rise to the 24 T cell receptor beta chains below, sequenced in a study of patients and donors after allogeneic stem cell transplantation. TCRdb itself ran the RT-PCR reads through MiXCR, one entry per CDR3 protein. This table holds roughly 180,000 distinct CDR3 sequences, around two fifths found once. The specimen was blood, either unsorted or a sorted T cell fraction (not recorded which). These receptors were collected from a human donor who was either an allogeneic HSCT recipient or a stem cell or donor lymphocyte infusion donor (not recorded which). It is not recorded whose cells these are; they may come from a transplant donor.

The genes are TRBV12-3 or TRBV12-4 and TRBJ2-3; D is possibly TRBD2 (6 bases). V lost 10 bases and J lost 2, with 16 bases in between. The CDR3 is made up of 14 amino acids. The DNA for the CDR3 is TGTGCCACTTCCTATACGGGAGCCACAGATACGCAGTATTTT. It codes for CATSYTGATDTQYF.

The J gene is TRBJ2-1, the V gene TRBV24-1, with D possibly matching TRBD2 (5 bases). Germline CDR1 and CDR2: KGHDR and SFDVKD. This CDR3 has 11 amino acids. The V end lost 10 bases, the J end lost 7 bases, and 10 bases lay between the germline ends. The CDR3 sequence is CATGEKNEQFF. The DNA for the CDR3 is TGTGCCACGGGAGAGAAAAATGAGCAGTTCTTC.

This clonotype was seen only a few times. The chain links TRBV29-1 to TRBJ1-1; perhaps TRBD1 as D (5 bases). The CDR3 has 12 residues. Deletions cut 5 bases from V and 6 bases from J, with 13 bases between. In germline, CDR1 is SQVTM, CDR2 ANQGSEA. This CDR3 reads CSVCRGDSEAFF. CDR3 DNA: TGCAGCGTTTGCCGGGGGGACTCTGAAGCTTTCTTT. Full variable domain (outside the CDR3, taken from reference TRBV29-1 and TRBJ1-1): SAVISQKPSRDICQRGTSLTIQCQVDSQVTMMFWYRQQPGQSLTLIATANQGSEATYESGFVIDKFPISRPNLTFSTLTVSNMSPEDSSIYLCSVCRGDSEAFFGQGTRLTVV.

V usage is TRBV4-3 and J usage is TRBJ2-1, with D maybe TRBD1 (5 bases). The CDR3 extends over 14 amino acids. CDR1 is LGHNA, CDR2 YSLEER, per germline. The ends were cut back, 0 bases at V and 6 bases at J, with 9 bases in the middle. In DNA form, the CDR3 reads TGCGCCAGCAGCCAAGAGGGGCAGCCCAATGAGCAGTTCTTC. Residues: CASSQEGQPNEQFF.

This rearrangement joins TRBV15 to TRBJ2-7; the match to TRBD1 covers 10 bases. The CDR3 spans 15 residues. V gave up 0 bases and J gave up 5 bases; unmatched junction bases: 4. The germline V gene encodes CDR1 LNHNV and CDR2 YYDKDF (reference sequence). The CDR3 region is CATSREGGTGDEQYF. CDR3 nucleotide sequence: TGTGCCACCAGCAGAGAAGGAGGGACAGGGGACGAGCAGTACTTC.

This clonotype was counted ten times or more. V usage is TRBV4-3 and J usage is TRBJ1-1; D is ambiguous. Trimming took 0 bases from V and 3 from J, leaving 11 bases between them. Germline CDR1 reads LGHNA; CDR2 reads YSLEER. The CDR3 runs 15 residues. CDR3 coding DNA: TGCGCCAGCAGCCAAGACCGAACACAGTACACTGAAGCTTTCTTT. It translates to CASSQDRTQYTEAFF.

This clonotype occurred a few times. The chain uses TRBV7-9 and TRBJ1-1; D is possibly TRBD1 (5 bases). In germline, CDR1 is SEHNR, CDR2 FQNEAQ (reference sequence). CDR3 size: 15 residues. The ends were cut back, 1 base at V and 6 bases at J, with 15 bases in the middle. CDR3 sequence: CASSLGGRGLSEAFF. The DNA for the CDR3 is TGTGCCAGCAGCTTAGGGGGCCGGGGTCTGTCTGAAGCTTTCTTT.

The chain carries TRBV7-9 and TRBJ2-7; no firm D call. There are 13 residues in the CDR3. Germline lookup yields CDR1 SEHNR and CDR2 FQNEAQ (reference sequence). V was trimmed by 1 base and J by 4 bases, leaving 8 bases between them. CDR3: CASSLVPAYEQYF. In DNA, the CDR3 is TGTGCCAGCAGCTTAGTTCCTGCGTACGAGCAGTACTTC.

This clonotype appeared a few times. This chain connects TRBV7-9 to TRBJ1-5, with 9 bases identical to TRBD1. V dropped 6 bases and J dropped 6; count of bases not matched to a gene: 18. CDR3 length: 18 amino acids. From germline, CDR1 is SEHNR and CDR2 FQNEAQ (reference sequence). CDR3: CASSPGGTGGEYGQPQHF. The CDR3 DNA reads TGTGCCAGCAGTCCCGGTGGTACAGGGGGCGAGTATGGTCAGCCCCAGCATTTT.

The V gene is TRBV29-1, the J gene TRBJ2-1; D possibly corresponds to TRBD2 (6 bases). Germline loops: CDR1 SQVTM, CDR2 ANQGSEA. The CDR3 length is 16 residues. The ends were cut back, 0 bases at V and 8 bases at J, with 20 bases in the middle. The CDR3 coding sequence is TGCAGCGTTGAAGAGCCCCAGCGGGTGAATCCTCATGAGCAGTTCTTC. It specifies CSVEEPQRVNPHEQFF.

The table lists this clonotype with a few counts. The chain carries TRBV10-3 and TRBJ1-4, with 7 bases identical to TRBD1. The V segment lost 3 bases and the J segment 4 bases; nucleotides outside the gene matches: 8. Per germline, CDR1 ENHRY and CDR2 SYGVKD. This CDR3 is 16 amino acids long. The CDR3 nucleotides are TGTGCCATCAGTGACCCAAGACAGGGAGATAATGAAAAACTGTTTTTT. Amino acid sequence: CAISDPRQGDNEKLFF.

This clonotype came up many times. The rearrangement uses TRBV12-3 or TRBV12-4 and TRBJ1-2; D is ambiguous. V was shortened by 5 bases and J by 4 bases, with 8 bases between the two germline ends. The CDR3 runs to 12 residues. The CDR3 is CASSEFRYGYTF. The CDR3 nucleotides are TGTGCCAGCAGTGAATTTCGCTATGGCTACACCTTC.

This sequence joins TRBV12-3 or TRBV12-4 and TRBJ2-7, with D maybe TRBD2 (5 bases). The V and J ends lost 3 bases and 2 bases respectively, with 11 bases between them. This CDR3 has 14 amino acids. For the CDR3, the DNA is TGTGCCAGCAGTTTGTTGCGGGCCCCCTACGAGCAGTACTTC. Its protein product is CASSLLRAPYEQYF.

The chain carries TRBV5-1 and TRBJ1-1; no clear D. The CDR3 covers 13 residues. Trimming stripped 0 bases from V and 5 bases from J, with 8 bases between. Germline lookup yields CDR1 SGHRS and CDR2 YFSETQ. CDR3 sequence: CASSLGARTEAFF. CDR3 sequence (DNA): TGCGCCAGCAGCTTGGGGGCGCGGACTGAAGCTTTCTTT.

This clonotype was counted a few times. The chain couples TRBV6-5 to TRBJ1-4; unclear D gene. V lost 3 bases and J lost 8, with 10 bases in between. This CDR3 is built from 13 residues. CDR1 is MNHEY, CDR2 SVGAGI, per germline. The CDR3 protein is CASSYQEREKLFF. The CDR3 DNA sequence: TGTGCCAGCAGTTATCAAGAGCGCGAAAAACTGTTTTTT.

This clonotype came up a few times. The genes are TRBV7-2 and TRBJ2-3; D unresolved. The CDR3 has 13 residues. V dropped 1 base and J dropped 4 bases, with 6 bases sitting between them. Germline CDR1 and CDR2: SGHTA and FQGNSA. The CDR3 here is CASSLEVSDTQYF. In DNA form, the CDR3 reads TGTGCCAGCAGCTTAGAGGTATCAGATACGCAGTATTTT.

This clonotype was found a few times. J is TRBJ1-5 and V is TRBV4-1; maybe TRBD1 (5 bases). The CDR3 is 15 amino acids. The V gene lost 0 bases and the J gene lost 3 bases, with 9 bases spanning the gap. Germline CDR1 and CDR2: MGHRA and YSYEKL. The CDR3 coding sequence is TGCGCCAGCAGCCAAGAAGACAGCCTCAATCAGCCCCAGCATTTT. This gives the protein CASSQEDSLNQPQHF.

The CDR3 loop reads CATTGRTGVIGYTF. CDR3 nucleotides: TGTGCCACCACCGGCCGGACAGGGGTAATAGGCTACACCTTC. V gene TRBV15 combines with J gene TRBJ1-2; 9 nucleotides agree with TRBD1. Trimming took 7 bases from V and 8 from J; bases not matched to a gene: 11. Germline CDR1 LNHNV, CDR2 YYDKDF (reference sequence). This CDR3 is built from 14 residues.

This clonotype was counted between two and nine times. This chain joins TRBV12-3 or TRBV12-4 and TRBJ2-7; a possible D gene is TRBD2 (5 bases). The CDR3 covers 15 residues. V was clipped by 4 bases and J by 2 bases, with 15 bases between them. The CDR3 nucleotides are TGTGCCAGCAGTTCGGACTCCCGGTCGACCTACGAGCAGTACTTC. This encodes CASSSDSRSTYEQYF.

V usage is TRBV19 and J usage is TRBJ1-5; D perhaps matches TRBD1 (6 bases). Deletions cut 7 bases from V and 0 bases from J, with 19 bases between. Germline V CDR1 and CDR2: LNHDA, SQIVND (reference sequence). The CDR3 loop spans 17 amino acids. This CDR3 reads CASTPRPGHRSNQPQHF. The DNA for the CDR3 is TGTGCCAGTACTCCCCGACCGGGACACCGTAGCAATCAGCCCCAGCATTTT.

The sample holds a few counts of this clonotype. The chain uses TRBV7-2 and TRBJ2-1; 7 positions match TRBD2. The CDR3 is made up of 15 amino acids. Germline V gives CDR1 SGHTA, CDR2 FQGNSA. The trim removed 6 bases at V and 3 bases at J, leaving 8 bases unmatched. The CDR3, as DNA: TGTGCCAGCAGGGTGGGGCGGGAGTACTACAATGAGCAGTTCTTC. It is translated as CASRVGREYYNEQFF.

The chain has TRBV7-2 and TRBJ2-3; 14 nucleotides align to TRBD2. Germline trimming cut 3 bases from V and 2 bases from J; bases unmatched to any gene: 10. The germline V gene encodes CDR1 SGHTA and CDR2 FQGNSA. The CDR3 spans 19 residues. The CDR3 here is CASSFGLAGGVGHTDTQYF. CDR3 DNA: TGTGCCAGCAGCTTTGGACTAGCGGGAGGCGTCGGGCACACAGATACGCAGTATTTT.

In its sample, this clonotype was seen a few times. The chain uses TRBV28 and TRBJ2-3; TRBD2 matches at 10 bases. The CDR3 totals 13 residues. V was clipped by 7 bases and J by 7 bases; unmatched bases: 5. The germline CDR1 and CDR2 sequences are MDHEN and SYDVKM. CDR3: CASKGTSEYTQYF. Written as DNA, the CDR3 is TGTGCCAGCAAGGGGACTAGCGAATATACGCAGTATTTT. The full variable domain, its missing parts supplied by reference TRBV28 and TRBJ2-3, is DVKVTQSSRYLVKRTGEKVFLECVQDMDHENMFWYRQDPGLGLRLIYFSYDVKMKEKGDIPEGYSVSREKKERFSLILESASTNQTSMYLCASKGTSEYTQYFGPGTRLTVL.

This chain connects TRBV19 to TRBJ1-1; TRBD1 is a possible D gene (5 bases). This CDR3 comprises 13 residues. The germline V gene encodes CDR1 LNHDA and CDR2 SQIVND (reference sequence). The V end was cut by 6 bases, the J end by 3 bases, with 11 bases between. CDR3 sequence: CASRVQGYTEAFF. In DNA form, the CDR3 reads TGTGCCAGTAGGGTCCAGGGCTACACTGAAGCTTTCTTT.